This T cell receptor beta chain was recorded in a study of cytomegalovirus exposure and HLA in healthy donors (dated 2017 in TCRdb). Turning to the overall study: An earlier analysis of roughly 500 of the donors reported under 300 Gb of sequence data and approximately 120 million unique TCR beta sequences obtained from around 180 million T cells. An early release covering roughly 640 HLA-typed donors comprised about 320 gigabases of sequencing data and 85 million or so unique TCR sequences. Of the approximately 400 genotyped donors, approximately 80% fell in the genetic ancestry cluster associated with self-reported Caucasian donors. The aim of the study was to test whether cataloging public T cell receptors could identify signatures of past pathogen exposure. The study profiled the T cell repertoires of hundreds of subjects by immunosequencing and related them to cytomegalovirus serostatus. Besides the first cohort of around 700 subjects, a separate validation cohort made up of 95 to 150 different subjects was used. The study combined high-throughput TCR immunosequencing, statistical association of individual TCRs with disease status, and machine learning to predict cytomegalovirus infection status. A later analysis re-examined previously published TCR beta repertoires from around 670 donors and added high-resolution HLA genotyping to investigate patterns of TCR occurrence. Rather than using new phenotypic data, the later analysis identified candidate immune exposures from TCR beta sequences and from how often those sequences occurred across donors. In an earlier analysis of roughly 540 of the donors, high-throughput TCR beta sequencing was used to judge whether each TCR beta V gene segment behaved as functional or pseudogenic. Donor age, sex, ethnicity and CMV serostatus were compiled alongside the repertoire data. Genome-wide SNP genotypes for about 60% of the roughly 670 donors were used in a later genetic analysis, which treated that subset as a discovery cohort. All discovery cohort repertoires had been generated on a single sequencing platform. Both class I and class II loci were covered by HLA typing, at four-digit resolution. The number of typed donors differed by locus: roughly 629-640 for A, B, C, DRB1 and DQB1; 522 for DQA1; over 600 for DPA1; and roughly 490 for DPB1. Four to six DR-DQ haplotypes were handled as single units for association and clustering because linkage in the cohort was strong. Among under 450 genotyped donors of the cohort, an average of approximately 240,000 unique TCR beta nucleotide sequences were sequenced per donor, roughly a sixth of them non-productive.

Beyond this particular receptor, the publication reports: Roughly uniform sequencing depth across donors was assumed in presence/absence analyses, although this assumption may not hold. Only TCR beta chains were sequenced in this cohort, and the absence of alpha or paired-chain data limited detectable features. Most TCR sequences were seen in very few donors, while some public TCRs were found in many individuals. When HLA alleles, especially DR and DQ, strongly co-occurred, attributing TCR associations to individual alleles was difficult. A later analysis reported that several top co-occurrence clusters appeared linked to parvovirus B19, influenza, CMV and Epstein-Barr virus. In a later analysis, HLA-associated TCR beta chains showed more clonal expansion and lower generation probabilities than non-associated chains that were equally common. In a later analysis, around 17,000 TCR beta sequences were associated with specific HLA alleles at a false discovery rate of 0.05. Some IMGT-functional V segments, including TRBV6-2 and TRBV6-3, could not be distinguished by the 87-base-pair reads and were therefore excluded. The classifier was reported to diagnose cytomegalovirus status with high specificity and sensitivity in both the original and validation cohorts. In a later analysis, TCR association rates were found to vary across HLA loci, with the most associated TCRs seen for DRB1 alleles and the fewest for HLA-C alleles. Correlated functional status among segregating V segments might reflect linkage disequilibrium, but an unknown experimental factor could not be ruled out. Because HLA typing was unavailable for some donors at each locus, only the typed subset was used in association tests. The only immune exposure information available for the cohort was CMV serostatus. In an earlier analysis of 587 of the donors, most TCR beta V segments were observed in productive rearrangements about 87% or about 30% of the time, broadly matching IMGT annotations. According to the authors, the approach could potentially be generalized to other disease states and immunological phenotypes. According to a later genetic analysis, donors in an Asian-associated ancestry cluster had fewer N-insertions in productive TCRs than the roughly 660-donor mean. In a later genetic analysis, a missense DCLRE1C variant was associated with V-gene and J-gene trimming of TCR beta chains, and the association was replicated in an independent cohort. A few of the identified cytomegalovirus-associated TCR beta chains were confirmed in vitro to be specific for cytomegalovirus antigens. A later analysis found that most CMV-associated TCR beta chains appeared HLA-restricted, with HLA associations seemingly driven largely by CMV exposure. The sequencing pipeline was judged likely to have produced a cluster of highly shared sequence variants as a technical artifact. About 15 rarely observed V segments, including chromosome 9 orphons, were excluded from the earlier analysis of a few hundred of the donors because counts were too low. A further reported finding was that TCR beta sequences accurately predicted the HLA-A and HLA-B alleles for most subjects in the first cohort. The study gave a list of roughly 150 TCR beta chains associated with cytomegalovirus.

The cohort was made up of around 720 healthy bone marrow donors. At the time of sampling, every cohort member was nominally healthy, though immune exposures that went unrecorded were likely present. The donor was CMV seronegative and was included in the group of around 320 seronegative cohort members. A peripheral blood sample was collected from each donor, and TCR beta sequencing was performed on peripheral blood mononuclear cells. Genomic DNA extraction from the blood cell samples was performed with the Qiagen DNeasy Blood Extraction Kit. The method was the immunoSEQ multiplex PCR assay. The multiplex PCR relied on a mix of 60 forward primers for TCR Vbeta segments and 13 reverse primers for TCR Jbeta segments. Amplification of the CDR3 region of rearranged TCR beta genes was performed with a multiplex PCR assay on genomic DNA. Amplified TCR beta libraries were sequenced as 87-base-pair reads on the Illumina HiSeq System. The authors' pipeline ran thus. In a later analysis, some 80 million unique TCR beta chains were counted across the approximately 640 repertoires, and about 9.9 million of these chains were shared by at least two donors. Raw reads were error-corrected and collapsed into unique sequences by a nearest-neighbor algorithm in which closely related sequences were merged to remove PCR and sequencing errors. To assign V, D and J gene segments, CDR3 sequences were aligned to IMGT reference sequences. For a sequence to be retained, a match of at least six nucleotides to both a V gene segment and a J gene segment was required. A rearrangement was called productive if the CDR3 had no stop codons and remained in frame with V and J, and every other rearrangement was called non-productive. CDR3 was defined by IMGT convention, running from the second conserved V-encoded cysteine to the conserved J-encoded phenylalanine. Sequences without an unambiguous match to a single V gene segment were excluded from the earlier analysis of 500 to 700 of the donors. In an earlier analysis of about 590 of the donors, a V segment was called functional when productive rearrangements were above 56.7%, and segregating when the standard deviation between donors exceeded 5%. A statistical classification framework was built for diagnosing cytomegalovirus status from the catalog of TCR beta chain sequences. In a later analysis, TCR nucleotide sequences were compared against IMGT/GENE-DB human TR gene sequences so that V and J genes could be assigned. In a later analysis, CDR3 sequences and most-parsimonious VDJ recombination scenarios were assigned using the TCRdist pipeline. In a later analysis, every TCR beta chain was defined by the combination of its CDR3 amino acid sequence and its V-gene family, and reads without a unique V-gene family were dropped. As a way to deal with suspected cross-contamination and a sequencing artifact, a later analysis dropped more than 500 nucleotide sequences that were highly shared and had low generation probability. In a later analysis, a clonal expansion index for each public chain was calculated from normalized within-repertoire ranks of inferred template counts. In a later analysis, generation probabilities were computed using a VDJ recombination model fitted to out-of-frame rearrangements, and the results were checked against IGoR. In a later analysis, hypergeometric tests were used to score TCR-TCR, TCR-HLA and TCR-CMV co-occurrence, with a repertoire-size bias correction applied to TCR pairs. In a later analysis, false discovery rates were estimated by permuting HLA or CMV assignments 20 times. In a later analysis, co-occurring TCRs were grouped using DBSCAN, and TCRdist sequence similarity was added for clustering within HLA-allele-positive subsets. Repertoires with fewer than 30,000 or more than 120,000 public chains, plus five repertoires with anomalous nucleotide sharing, were excluded from co-occurrence clustering. This immuneACCESS table, as held by TCRdb, lists in-frame sequences with V and J called but not all clones. Of the missing ones, under half trace to an unresolved V gene in checked studies; the others have no known cause. V and J calls and clone size come straight from that table; D and trimming were deduced from the DNA. This sample gives roughly 120,000 clones in total; about 8.5% of them show up just once. Less than 7% of the sample is held by the ten biggest clonotypes.

Points on this clone: The clone's antigen remains unknown. No much larger clone is present one base from it, and per-base qualities are unavailable.

The CDR3 measures 15 amino acids from cysteine to phenylalanine. This entry keeps only the CDR3 DNA: 45 bases, framed from base 1. Taken from the germline V gene (reference sequence), the CDR1 and CDR2 loops are LNHDA and SQIVND. The V end loses 0 bases and the J end loses 2 bases, and a stretch of 10 bases separates them. The sequence was obtained from a middle-aged man in good health and CMV-seronegative. The sequence joins TRBV19 to TRBJ1-2; no D segment can be confidently identified. The sequencing input was PBMCs. CDR3 region: CASSIEAGLNYGYTF. The sequenced DNA: TGTGCCAGTAGTATAGAGGCCGGACTAAACTATGGCTACACCTTC.